The 12 T cell receptor beta chains below were found in one sample sequenced in a study of CD8 T cells in ankylosing spondylitis. Via MiXCR, TCRdb re-called the 5' RACE reads, giving one row per CDR3 protein. The table includes 30,000 to 45,000 distinct CDR3 sequences, around an eighth detected once. The sample taken for sequencing was synovial fluid, either unsorted or a sorted T cell fraction (not recorded which). The receptors derive from a male donor with ankylosing spondylitis.

At least ten counts were recorded for this clonotype. This chain joins TRBV27 and TRBJ1-5; tentative D call: TRBD1 (6 bases). The germline V and J ends were trimmed by 3 bases and 7 bases, with 16 bases remaining between them. The CDR3 is made up of 15 amino acids. Germline assignment: CDR1 MNHEY and CDR2 SMNVEV (reference sequence). CDR3 DNA: TGTGCCAGCAGTTTCAGGGCAGGGGAAAAGCAGCCCCAGCATTTT. It is translated as CASSFRAGEKQPQHF.

This clonotype was seen ten or more times. The chain joins TRBV29-1 to TRBJ2-7; 7 nucleotides match TRBD1. CDR1 and CDR2 (germline): SQVTM, ANQGSEA. Trimming took 7 bases from V and 5 from J; bases not matched to a gene: 8. This CDR3 spans 12 amino acids. CDR3 residues: CSAYGTDNEQYF. CDR3 DNA sequence: TGCAGCGCGTACGGGACAGATAACGAGCAGTACTTC.

This clonotype was found many times. This chain uses TRBV5-1 with TRBJ2-1; 9 bases fit TRBD2. The V gene end was trimmed by 3 bases and the J gene end by 7 bases; junction bases not matched to a gene: 11. The CDR3 consists of 16 residues. Germline values: CDR1 SGHRS, CDR2 YFSETQ. CDR3 sequence: CASSYGLSGSINEQFF. CDR3 DNA: TGCGCCAGCAGCTATGGGCTTAGCGGGAGCATTAATGAGCAGTTCTTC. Complete variable domain (other parts from reference TRBV5-1 and TRBJ2-1): KAGVTQTPRYLIKTRGQQVTLSCSPISGHRSVSWYQQTPGQGLQFLFEYFSETQRNKGNFPGRFSGRQFSNSRSEMNVSTLELGDSALYLCASSYGLSGSINEQFFGPGTRLTVL.

This clonotype was detected ten times or more. V gene TRBV5-1 combines with J gene TRBJ2-1, with D hard to call. From germline, CDR1 is SGHRS and CDR2 YFSETQ. The CDR3 consists of 13 residues. The ends were cut back, 3 bases at V and 9 bases at J, with 13 bases in the middle. The CDR3 is CASSWSPFVEQFF. CDR3 sequence (DNA): TGCGCCAGCAGCTGGAGCCCATTCGTTGAGCAGTTCTTC.

V usage is TRBV11-2 and J usage is TRBJ2-1; the D is unclear. CDR3 length: 8 residues. From germline, CDR1 is SGHAT and CDR2 FQNNGV. Trimming took off 10 bases at V and 9 bases at J, with 4 bases between the two ends. CDR3 region: CAMSEQFF. The CDR3 DNA follows: TGTGCCATGAGTGAGCAGTTCTTC.

In its sample, this clonotype was seen many times. This chain joins TRBV20-1 and TRBJ1-1; 8 bases fit TRBD1. The length of the CDR3 is 15 residues. Trimming at V came to 6 bases and at J to 1 base, leaving 10 bases not matched to a gene. Germline lookup yields CDR1 DFQATT and CDR2 SNEGSKA (reference sequence). The CDR3 bases are TGCAGTGCCCTGGGACAGGTAAACCCGAACACTGAAGCTTTCTTT. Encoded protein: CSALGQVNPNTEAFF.

The chain recombines TRBV29-1 with TRBJ1-2; no reliable D call. Germline V gene lookup returns CDR1 SQVTM and CDR2 ANQGSEA. The CDR3 runs to 11 residues. Deletions cut 4 bases from V and 5 bases from J, with 8 bases between. The CDR3 bases are TGCAGCGTTGTTGGGTTTTATGGCTACACCTTC. Translation gives CSVVGFYGYTF.

V is TRBV27 and J is TRBJ1-5; 9 nucleotides match TRBD1. Per germline, CDR1 MNHEY and CDR2 SMNVEV (reference sequence). CDR3 length equals 16 residues. Trimming at V came to 3 bases and at J to 2 bases, leaving 5 bases not matched to a gene. Written as DNA, the CDR3 is TGTGCCAGCAGTTTTTATTGGACAGGGGGCAATCAGCCCCAGCATTTT. Its protein is CASSFYWTGGNQPQHF.

This clonotype was seen repeatedly, ten times or more. The chain has TRBV6-4 and TRBJ2-1, with TRBD2 identical over 8 bases. Germline V lookup: CDR1 MRHNA, CDR2 SNTAGT. The CDR3 loop spans 16 amino acids. V was pared by 0 bases and J by 2 bases, with 3 bases of the junction left unmatched. Here the CDR3 DNA reads TGTGCCAGCAGTGACTCTCCGGGGGGGCCCTACAATGAGCAGTTCTTC. Translating it yields CASSDSPGGPYNEQFF.

This clonotype showed up many times. The chain uses TRBV18 and TRBJ1-1, with D tentatively TRBD1 (5 bases). Germline CDR1 is KGHSH and CDR2 is LQKENI. V was trimmed by 3 bases and J by 7 bases, leaving 15 bases between them. The CDR3 loop spans 14 amino acids. The CDR3 reads CASSPGAGGLEAFF. CDR3 nucleotides: TGTGCCAGCTCACCCGGGGCAGGTGGGCTTGAAGCTTTCTTT.

This clonotype was observed a few times. The rearrangement joins TRBV14 to TRBJ1-1; TRBD1 matches 8 bases. Per the germline V gene, CDR1 is SGHDN and CDR2 is FVKESK. The CDR3 runs to 18 residues. J was trimmed by 1 base and V by 6 bases; bases with no gene match: 16. CDR3 nucleotide sequence: TGTGCCAGCAGTCCCTTTCACGGGACAGGTGAGGGGAACACTGAAGCTTTCTTT. This sequence encodes CASSPFHGTGEGNTEAFF. The full variable domain, in which reference TRBV14 and TRBJ1-1 provide the parts outside the CDR3, is EAGVTQFPSHSVIEKGQTVTLRCDPISGHDNLYWYRRVMGKEIKFLLHFVKESKQDESGMPNNRFLAERTGGTYSTLKVQPAELEDSGVYFCASSPFHGTGEGNTEAFFGQGTRLTVV.

The sample holds many counts of this clonotype. This chain joins TRBV9 and TRBJ2-4; 10 bases line up with TRBD1. The J segment lost 8 bases and the V segment lost 3 bases, leaving 11 bases of the junction unmatched. The CDR3 contains 16 residues. Germline CDR1 SGDLS, CDR2 YYNGEE. The CDR3: CASSAPRTGGMDIQYF. In DNA, the CDR3 is TGTGCCAGCAGCGCCCCCCGGACAGGGGGTATGGACATTCAGTACTTC.